Following are 5 T cell receptor beta chains from one sample sequenced in a study of T cell repertoires in cytomegalovirus infection. TCRdb recomputed calls from the reads with MiXCR, one row per CDR3 protein. The top ten hold approximately 19% of the sample, which has roughly 150,000 distinct CDR3 sequences, 17% seen once. Sequencing input: CD8+ T cells from PBMCs. These TCRs come from a human donor in good health (CMV status not recorded). Some clones in this sample may be carry-over from other donors' samples.

This clonotype was observed a handful of times. This chain links TRBV7-6 with TRBJ2-3; D is uncertain. Trimming stripped 4 bases from V and 0 bases from J, with 8 bases between. CDR1 SGHVS and CDR2 FNYEAQ come from the germline V gene. The CDR3 length is 14 residues. This CDR3 reads CASSSLGSTDTQYF. DNA for the CDR3: TGTGCCAGCAGCTCCCTCGGGAGCACAGATACGCAGTATTTT.

This clonotype was counted a single time. The chain employs TRBV28 and TRBJ2-7; TRBD2 matches at 11 bases. In germline, CDR1 is MDHEN, CDR2 SYDVKM. Unmatched junction bases numbered 7, after V lost 6 bases and J lost 3 bases. The length of the CDR3 is 15 residues. The CDR3 here is CASRTSGRSFYEQYF. The CDR3 DNA is TGTGCCAGCAGAACTAGCGGGAGAAGCTTCTACGAGCAGTACTTC.

Here the CDR3 DNA reads TGTGCCAGCAGCTATACTAGCGTGGACAATGAGCAGTTCTTC. It encodes CASSYTSVDNEQFF. The gene calls are TRBV7-9 and TRBJ2-1; 7 nucleotides agree with TRBD2. CDR1 is SEHNR and CDR2 is FQNEAQ in the germline V gene (reference sequence). The CDR3 has 14 amino acids. V shed 4 bases and J 5 bases; nucleotides not matched to a gene: 5.

The chain has TRBV29-1 and TRBJ2-2; D is undetermined. V gave up 6 bases and J gave up 2 bases, with 10 bases separating them. Germline-derived CDR1 and CDR2 are SQVTM and ANQGSEA. CDR3 length equals 13 residues. CDR3 nucleotide sequence: TGCAGCGTCCCCACCAGTAACACCGGGGAGCTGTTTTTT. This encodes CSVPTSNTGELFF.

This clonotype has just a few counts. The gene calls are TRBV25-1 and TRBJ2-2; the D is unclear. This CDR3 contains 13 residues. Germline V gene data show CDR1 as MGHDK and CDR2 as SYGVNS. V lost 1 base, J lost 5 bases, and 5 bases lay in between. This chain's CDR3 is CASSEWGTGELFF. The CDR3, as DNA: TGTGCCAGCAGTGAATGGGGAACCGGGGAGCTGTTTTTT.